This TCR beta chain was obtained from a study of Ad26.COV2.S vaccination and SARS-CoV-2 variants. Regarding the study as a whole: Individuals receiving vaccine had higher spike-specific TCR breadth than placebo recipients did.

As regards this clone: The antigen is unknown.

CDR1 and CDR2 from the germline V gene are MNHEY and SVGEGT. Losses at the gene ends were 7 bases for V and 4 bases for J; bases not matched to a gene: 10. This CDR3 has 15 amino acids. Clones were sequenced by immunoSEQ multiplex PCR, and TCRdb holds only the in-frame ones, with some missing. The sample has hundreds of thousands of clones; about nine tenths are singletons. Treatment given: around 19 received Ad26.COV2.S at low or high dose, single or two shots; several received placebo; per-sample allocation not given. Each sample was drawn 63 days after the first injection (of vaccine or placebo). V gene TRBV6-2 or TRBV6-3 combines with J gene TRBJ2-7; 10 bases are a match to TRBD1. The sequenced sample was peripheral blood, obtained in a trial of Ad26.COV2.S vaccine versus placebo. The receptor's source is a person aged 18-60 years who received the Ad26.COV2.S COVID-19 vaccine or a placebo. CDR3 amino acids: CASNPGQGVGYEQYF. Written as DNA, the CDR3 is TGTGCCAGCAACCCAGGACAGGGGGTTGGTTACGAGCAGTACTTC.